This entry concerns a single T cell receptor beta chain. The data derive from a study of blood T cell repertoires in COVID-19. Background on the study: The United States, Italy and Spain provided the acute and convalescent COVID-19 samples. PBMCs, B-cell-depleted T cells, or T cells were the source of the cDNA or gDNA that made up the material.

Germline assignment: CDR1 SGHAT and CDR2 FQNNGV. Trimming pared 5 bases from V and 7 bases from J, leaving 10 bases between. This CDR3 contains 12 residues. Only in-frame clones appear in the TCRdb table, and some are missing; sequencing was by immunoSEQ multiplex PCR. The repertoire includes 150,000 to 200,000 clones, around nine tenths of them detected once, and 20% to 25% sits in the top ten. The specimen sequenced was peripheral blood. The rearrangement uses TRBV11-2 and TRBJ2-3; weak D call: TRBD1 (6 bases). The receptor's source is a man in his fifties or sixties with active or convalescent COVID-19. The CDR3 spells CASSAQGNTQYF. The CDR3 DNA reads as TGTGCCAGCAGCGCACAGGGAAATACGCAGTATTTT.